Here is one TCR beta chain with its context. Each CDR3 protein gets one entry after TCRdb re-called the RACE reads with MiXCR. The table records some 250,000 distinct CDR3 sequences, approximately 7.5% of them present only once. The CDR3 sequence is 15 residues long. Trimming pared 1 base from V and 0 bases from J, leaving 8 bases between. Germline V gives CDR1 KGHDR, CDR2 SFDVKD. The data derive from a study of human T cells and chemical hapten exposure. Documented time point: pre-sensitization, week 0. Stated treatment: therapeutic diphenylcyclopropenone sensitization with weekly scalp DPC. This specimen consisted of whole blood, obtained in connection with sensitization to the hapten diphenylcyclopropenone (DPC). The chain links TRBV24-1 to TRBJ1-2; D remains unclear. The receptor comes from a man younger than 35 with alopecia areata. Some clones in this sample may be carry-over from other donors' samples. The CDR3 region has the DNA TGTGCCACCAGTGATTTACGGGGATCTAACTATGGCTACACCTTC. The encoded protein is CATSDLRGSNYGYTF.